These T cell receptor beta chains were read from a single sample in a study of spatial heterogeneity in lung cancer. TCRdb re-derived calls from the 5' RACE reads in MiXCR, one entry per CDR3 protein. The table has approximately 6,000 distinct CDR3 sequences, roughly 12% seen once; the top ten hold approximately 15%. The material sequenced was lung tumor tissue, taken at surgery. The receptors come from a female donor with early-stage non-small cell lung cancer. CDR3s include the opening cysteine and the closing phenylalanine or tryptophan. Fields, in order: J gene, clone size, D gene, V gene, CDR3 DNA, CDR3 protein. A D gene is named only where the DNA matches it firmly. Clone size appears in some rows only: once, few, many, or a class for an expanded clone.

>TRBJ2-1|medium-sized|TRBD1|TRBV27
TGTGCCAGCCGTGGACAGGGGGCGACCAGTGAGCAGTTCTTC
CASRGQGATSEQFF
>TRBJ2-5|medium-sized|TRBD1|TRBV10-1
TGCGCCAGCAGTGAGTCCGCCAGGGGGCAAGAGACCCAGTACTTC
CASSESARGQETQYF
>TRBJ2-6|once|NA|TRBV29-1
TGCAGCGTGCCCAACCGTTACCTATCGCCTTCTGGGGCCAACGTCCTGACTTTC
CSVPNRYLSPSGANVLTF
>TRBJ2-5|NA|TRBD2|TRBV3-1
TGTGCCAGCAGCCAAGAGGGACTAGCTGTCCCCGAGACCCAGTACTTC
CASSQEGLAVPETQYF
>TRBJ1-1|many|NA|TRBV5-5
TGTGCCAGCAGCTACCATGGGGATACTGAAGCTTTCTTT
CASSYHGDTEAFF
>TRBJ2-5|medium-sized|TRBD2|TRBV29-1
TGCAGCACGTCGGGGGGAATGGAGACCCAGTACTTC
CSTSGGMETQYF
>TRBJ2-7|medium-sized|TRBD1|TRBV5-1
TGCGCCAGCAGCGGGGGACAGGGGTTCCACGAGCAGTACTTC
CASSGGQGFHEQYF
>TRBJ2-7|medium-sized|NA|TRBV5-4
TGTGCCAGCAGCTTAGGGGGACTCCTCCCAACCTACGAGCAGTACTTC
CASSLGGLLPTYEQYF
>TRBJ1-2|large|NA|TRBV5-4
TGTGCCAGCAGCTTGGATCGGGGAGGGTATGGCTACACCTTC
CASSLDRGGYGYTF
>TRBJ2-6|medium-sized|TRBD1|TRBV19
TGTGCCAGTAGCCGGGACAGAGCCTCTGGGGCCAACGTCCTGACTTTC
CASSRDRASGANVLTF
>TRBJ2-3|many|NA|TRBV27
TGTGCCAGCAGTTTTCGGGGTATACTCACAGATACGCAGTATTTT
CASSFRGILTDTQYF
>TRBJ2-7|few|TRBD1|TRBV4-1
TGCGCCAGCAGCCTAGGACAGGGGGTCGGCGAGCAGTACTTC
CASSLGQGVGEQYF
>TRBJ1-6|NA|TRBD1|TRBV6-2/TRBV6-3
TGTGCCAGCAGTTCCATCCCGGGACAGGGCTACTCACCCCTCCACTTT
CASSSIPGQGYSPLHF
>TRBJ2-3|medium-sized|NA|TRBV29-1
TGCAGCGTTCCCCTAGCCATAGATACGCAGTATTTT
CSVPLAIDTQYF
>TRBJ2-1|medium-sized|NA|TRBV7-2
TGTGCCAGCAGCTCCAGGAGGGGGTCGAGCTCCTACAATGAGCAGTTCTTC
CASSSRRGSSSYNEQFF
>TRBJ2-1|medium-sized|TRBD1|TRBV6-1
TGTGCCAGCAGGGGCACCGGGACAGGGAGGAATGAGCAGTTCTTC
CASRGTGTGRNEQFF
>TRBJ2-1|many|TRBD2|TRBV3-1
TGTGCCAGCAGCCAGTACCTAGCGGGAGGTGGGGAGCAGTTCTTC
CASSQYLAGGGEQFF
>TRBJ2-5|NA|NA|TRBV6-2/TRBV6-3
TGTGCCAGCAGTTACTCTAAATCGGTTCAGCGAGAGACCCAGTACTTC
CASSYSKSVQRETQYF
>TRBJ2-7|NA|TRBD2|TRBV12-3/TRBV12-4
TGTGCCAGCAAGCGGGGTATGACCTACGAGCAGTACTTC
CASKRGMTYEQYF
>TRBJ2-6|many|NA|TRBV7-6
TGTGCCAGCAGCTTAGGTTCTACTTCTGGGGCCAACGTCCTGACTTTC
CASSLGSTSGANVLTF
>TRBJ2-7|many|TRBD2|TRBV7-8
TGTGCCAGCAGGTTAGCGGGAGGAGTTTACGAGCAGTACTTC
CASRLAGGVYEQYF
>TRBJ2-3|many|NA|TRBV5-4
TGTGCCAGCAGCCCCGGGCCCCTGGGTTACACAGATACGCAGTATTTT
CASSPGPLGYTDTQYF
>TRBJ2-1|NA|NA|TRBV19
TGTGCCAGTAACGGCGGAGCGAACTACAATGAGCAGTTCTTC
CASNGGANYNEQFF
>TRBJ2-7|many|NA|TRBV7-9
TGTGCCAGCAGCGCTAGAGGAACCTCCGGCGAGCAGTACTTC
CASSARGTSGEQYF
>TRBJ1-1|many|TRBD1|TRBV7-2
TGTGCCAGCAGCCAGACAGGGTCGAGGTACACTGAAGCTTTCTTT
CASSQTGSRYTEAFF
>TRBJ2-6|many|NA|TRBV27
TGTGCCAGCAGTTTATCAGGCCAGGCCTCTGGGGCCAACGTCCTGACTTTC
CASSLSGQASGANVLTF
>TRBJ2-7|NA|NA|TRBV20-1
TGCAGTGCTAGAGTTTACGGACAGGGGGCCCCTGCCATAGCGGGAGGGCTCTACGAGCAGTACTTC
CSARVYGQGAPAIAGGLYEQYF
>TRBJ2-1|many|TRBD2|TRBV7-7
TGTGCCAGCAGCGGAGGGGCTAGCGGGGCCTACAATGAGCAGTTCTTC
CASSGGASGAYNEQFF
>TRBJ1-1|many|NA|TRBV28
TGTGCCAGCAGTTTATCCTCATATGGCGGTACTGAAGCTTTCTTT
CASSLSSYGGTEAFF
>TRBJ1-1|NA|TRBD1|TRBV6-1
TGTGCCAGCAGTGTGACAGGGGCGAAGAACACTGAAGCTTTCTTT
CASSVTGAKNTEAFF
>TRBJ1-2|medium-sized|NA|TRBV6-2/TRBV6-3
TGTGCCAGCAACTCCGGGATCCCTGGCTACACCTTC
CASNSGIPGYTF
>TRBJ1-2|medium-sized|NA|TRBV12-3/TRBV12-4
TGTGCCAGCAGTCCAAACAGGGAAAGGGCTAATGGCTACACCTTC
CASSPNRERANGYTF
>TRBJ2-2|medium-sized|NA|TRBV4-1
TGCGCCAGCAGAGATCTTAGGACGAACACCGGGGAGCTGTTTTTT
CASRDLRTNTGELFF
>TRBJ1-1|NA|NA|TRBV29-1
TGCAGCGTTGAGCGGCAGATGAACACTGAAGCTTTCTTT
CSVERQMNTEAFF
>TRBJ2-7|NA|TRBD1|TRBV7-2
TGTGCCAGCAGCTTAGAGGGGGCCAATGCGGAGCAGTACTTC
CASSLEGANAEQYF
>TRBJ2-5|medium-sized|NA|TRBV6-5
TGTGCCAGCGGCCTGATCCAAGAGACCCAGTACTTC
CASGLIQETQYF
>TRBJ2-1|medium-sized|TRBD2|TRBV11-1
TGTGCCAGCAGCCTCTTTCCCGGGACTACCAATGAGCAGTTCTTC
CASSLFPGTTNEQFF
>TRBJ2-2|medium-sized|TRBD2|TRBV27
TGTGCCAGCAGGACTAGCGGGATCTCGTCCGGGGAGCTGTTTTTT
CASRTSGISSGELFF
>TRBJ1-6|many|TRBD1|TRBV10-3
TGTGCCATCAGAGAAGCGACAGGGGGCAATAATTCACCCCTCCACTTT
CAIREATGGNNSPLHF